This T cell receptor (beta chain) was identified in a study of PD-L1 blockade in urothelial cancer. Time point denoted: peripheral blood 6 weeks after treatment start. The method was immunoSEQ multiplex PCR; TCRdb's version includes in-frame clones alone and lacks a portion of them. The profile shows approximately 18,000 clones, about four fifths of them singletons. Trimming cost V 8 bases and J 1 base, with 14 bases left between them. The CDR3 is 14 amino acids. The V gene's germline CDR1 is SNHLY and CDR2 FYNNEI. The sequence was collected from a man aged 50-59 years with urothelial cancer. The J gene is TRBJ2-5, the V gene TRBV2, with D perhaps matching TRBD2 (6 bases). Sample: PBMCs, taken around atezolizumab (anti-PD-L1) treatment. CDR3 amino acids: CASHTERVQETQYF. CDR3 coding DNA: TGTGCCAGCCACACAGAGCGGGTCCAAGAGACCCAGTACTTC.